The present entry profiles one T cell receptor beta chain with its context. The trim removed 6 bases at V and 5 bases at J, leaving 13 bases unmatched. This CDR3 has 16 amino acids. Germline-derived CDR1 and CDR2 are SGHNT and YENEEA. This entry is derived from a study of blood T cell repertoires in COVID-19. Study-wide context: The study drew acute and convalescent COVID-19 samples from the United States, Italy and Spain. T cells, B-cell-depleted T cells, or PBMCs provided the cDNA or gDNA that served as material.

Data came from immunoSEQ multiplex PCR; TCRdb stores just in-frame clones and leaves some out. The profile shows approximately 70,000 clones, 90% of them singletons. The chain uses TRBV11-3 and TRBJ1-2; TRBD1 aligns across 9 bases. The sequenced sample was peripheral blood. The sequence was collected from a woman between 18 and 29 years old with acute or convalescent COVID-19. The CDR3 DNA is TGTGCCAGCAGTCTATTTCCCCCCGGGACAGGGTATGGCTACACCTTC. Its translation: CASSLFPPGTGYGYTF.